Presented here are 20 T cell receptor beta chains from one specimen sequenced in a study of cytomegalovirus exposure and HLA in healthy donors. Vbeta (60) and Jbeta (13) primers were used in the PCR. Method: immunoSEQ multiplex PCR; TCRdb's copy keeps in-frame clones and lacks some. The sample shows 150,000 to 200,000 clones, around 83% of them seen only once. Sequenced input: PBMCs. The receptors were sampled from a man aged 45-65 years in good health and CMV-seropositive.

The J gene is TRBJ2-1, the V gene TRBV15, with D perhaps TRBD2 (5 bases). V gave up 2 bases and J gave up 6 bases, with 14 bases separating them. The V gene's germline CDR1 is LNHNV and CDR2 YYDKDF (reference sequence). This CDR3 contains 15 residues. The CDR3 sequence: CATSRPGLDVNEQFF. In nucleotides, the CDR3 is TGTGCCACCAGCAGACCTGGACTGGATGTCAATGAGCAGTTCTTC.

This chain uses TRBV5-1 with TRBJ2-7, with TRBD1 matching 11 bases. This CDR3 comprises 17 residues. The ends lost 0 bases at V and 3 bases at J; junction bases unmatched: 8. Germline V lookup: CDR1 SGHRS, CDR2 YFSETQ. CDR3 in DNA: TGCGCCAGCAGCTTGGGGGTACGGGACAGGGGGGGCTACGAGCAGTACTTC. Its protein is CASSLGVRDRGGYEQYF.

The rearrangement joins TRBV6-6 to TRBJ2-1; D is uncertain. The germline V gene has CDR1 MNHNY and CDR2 SVGAGI (reference sequence). The CDR3 totals 13 residues. The V end lost 5 bases, the J end lost 2 bases, and 7 bases lay between the germline ends. For the CDR3, the DNA is TGTGCCAGCAGTCAGACAACCTACAATGAGCAGTTCTTC. Amino acid sequence: CASSQTTYNEQFF.

This CDR3 is CASSPRLLGSSGNTIYF. The CDR3 nucleotides are TGTGCCAGCAGCCCCCGACTTTTAGGTTCCTCTGGAAACACCATATATTTT. The rearrangement joins TRBV9 to TRBJ1-3; D remains ambiguous. The V end lost 4 bases, the J end lost 0 bases, and 17 bases lay between the germline ends. CDR3 length: 17 residues. The germline CDR1 and CDR2 sequences are SGDLS and YYNGEE.

The chain is built from TRBV10-3 and TRBJ1-2; the D gene is possibly TRBD1 (5 bases). This CDR3 region has 13 residues. Trimming removed 3 bases from V and 2 bases from J, with 7 bases in between. Germline values: CDR1 ENHRY, CDR2 SYGVKD. CDR3 in DNA: TGTGCCATCAGTGAAGACAGCAACTATGGCTACACCTTC. It specifies CAISEDSNYGYTF.

This chain connects TRBV23-1 to TRBJ2-7; 7 bases align to TRBD1. TRBV23-1 is an open reading frame whose function is uncertain. CDR3 length: 13 residues. V lost 8 bases to trimming and J lost 4 bases; unmatched junction nucleotides: 8. The CDR3 DNA reads as TGCGCCAGCCGCCGGACAGGAACTTACGAGCAGTACTTC. This sequence encodes CASRRTGTYEQYF.

This chain uses TRBV5-1 with TRBJ2-1; a possible D gene is TRBD1 (8 bases). This CDR3 comprises 16 residues. The germline V gene encodes CDR1 SGHRS and CDR2 YFSETQ. The V end lost 4 bases, the J end lost 6 bases, and 20 bases lay between the germline ends. The CDR3 DNA reads TGCGCCAGCAGCCCTGCGACAGGGGACTATGGCAATGAGCAGTTCTTC. It codes for CASSPATGDYGNEQFF.

The rearrangement joins TRBV10-1 to TRBJ2-3; D is possibly TRBD2 (6 bases). The V end was cut by 6 bases, the J end by 0 bases, with 16 bases between. The CDR3 runs to 16 residues. Germline CDR1 and CDR2: WNHNN and SYGVQD (reference sequence). The DNA for the CDR3 is TGCGCCAGCAGCCCAAGCCGGGACTTGAGCACAGATACGCAGTATTTT. It yields the protein CASSPSRDLSTDTQYF.

The V gene is TRBV10-3, the J gene TRBJ2-5; 9 bases are a match to TRBD2. The germline V gene has CDR1 ENHRY and CDR2 SYGVKD. CDR3 length: 15 amino acids. After removal of 0 bases from V and 4 bases from J, the junction contained 3 bases not matched to a gene. The DNA of the CDR3 is TGTGCCATCAGTGAGTCTGCGGGGGGGACAGAGACCCAGTACTTC. This sequence encodes CAISESAGGTETQYF.

This chain connects TRBV11-3 to TRBJ1-3; TRBD1 matches 7 bases. CDR3 length equals 15 residues. Germline lookup yields CDR1 SGHNT and CDR2 YENEEA. The V and J ends lost 3 bases and 0 bases, in that order; junction bases with no gene match: 2. Written as DNA, the CDR3 is TGTGCCAGCAGCTTCACAGGGGCCTCTGGAAACACCATATATTTT. It is translated as CASSFTGASGNTIYF.

This chain uses TRBV5-8 with TRBJ2-1; 8 bases align to TRBD2. V lost 0 bases, J lost 5 bases, and 7 bases stayed unmatched. CDR3 size: 16 residues. The germline gives CDR1 SGHTS, CDR2 YDEGEE. The CDR3 loop reads CASSLGQRGRNNEQFF. As DNA, the CDR3 is TGTGCCAGCAGCTTGGGGCAGCGGGGGAGAAACAATGAGCAGTTCTTC.

The chain joins TRBV7-8 to TRBJ2-1, with no clear D. This CDR3 has 13 amino acids. From germline, CDR1 is SGHVS and CDR2 FQNEAQ. The V and J ends lost 4 bases and 8 bases respectively, with 12 bases between them. The CDR3 spells CASSSDDWHEQFF. The CDR3 DNA is TGTGCCAGCAGCTCCGACGACTGGCATGAGCAGTTCTTC.

The rearrangement links TRBV5-1 to TRBJ2-3; 8 nucleotides agree with TRBD1. CDR1 and CDR2 from the germline V gene are SGHRS and YFSETQ. The CDR3 loop spans 14 amino acids. Unmatched junction bases numbered 4, after V lost 0 bases and J lost 7 bases. As DNA, the CDR3 is TGCGCCAGCAGCTTGGGACAGGGGTTATATACGCAGTATTTT. It translates to CASSLGQGLYTQYF.

The chain recombines TRBV5-8 with TRBJ2-7, with D possibly TRBD2 on 5 matching bases. Germline CDR1 reads SGHTS; CDR2 reads YDEGEE. This CDR3 is built from 15 residues. V dropped 0 bases and J dropped 9 bases, with 19 bases sitting between them. Written as DNA, the CDR3 is TGTGCCAGCAGCTTGGATCGGACGGCGGGCCTGGGGCAGTACTTC. Residues: CASSLDRTAGLGQYF. The full variable domain, completed using reference TRBV5-8 and TRBJ2-7, is EAGVTQSPTHLIKTRGQQATLRCSPISGHTSVYWYQQALGLGLQFLLWYDEGEERNRGNFPPRFSGRQFPNYSSELNVNALELEDSALYLCASSLDRTAGLGQYFGPGTRLTVT.

The J gene is TRBJ2-5, the V gene TRBV15; 13 positions match TRBD2. The V and J ends lost 5 bases and 2 bases, in that order; junction bases with no gene match: 8. This CDR3 is built from 17 residues. The germline V gene has CDR1 LNHNV and CDR2 YYDKDF (reference sequence). Written as DNA, the CDR3 is TGTGCCACCAGCGGGAAGACTAGCGGGAGGTGGCAAGAGACCCAGTACTTC. Protein: CATSGKTSGRWQETQYF.

The chain joins TRBV29-1 to TRBJ2-5, with TRBD2 identical over 7 bases. With V trimmed by 2 bases and J by 1 base, 7 bases remained unmatched. CDR1 SQVTM and CDR2 ANQGSEA come from the germline V gene. The CDR3 extends over 15 amino acids. CDR3: CSVEWSSGLQETQYF. Here the CDR3 DNA reads TGCAGCGTTGAATGGTCTAGCGGCCTCCAAGAGACCCAGTACTTC.

In its sample, this clone was seen a few times. The rearrangement links TRBV6-6 to TRBJ2-7, with D perhaps matching TRBD1 (6 bases). Germline V gene sequence: CDR1 MNHNY, CDR2 SVGAGI (reference sequence). CDR3 length: 14 residues. V was clipped by 4 bases and J by 5 bases, with 15 bases between them. CDR3 sequence: CASSSGERANEQYF. CDR3 bases: TGTGCCAGCAGTTCAGGGGAACGAGCCAACGAGCAGTACTTC.

This chain joins TRBV7-9 and TRBJ2-7; TRBD1 matches 8 bases. In germline, CDR1 is SEHNR, CDR2 FQNEAQ (reference sequence). J gave up 3 bases and V 4 bases, and 8 bases lay outside the gene matches. The CDR3 runs to 15 residues. In DNA form, the CDR3 reads TGTGCCAGCAGCTCAACGGACAGGGCTCTCTACGAGCAGTACTTC. This codes for CASSSTDRALYEQYF.

This chain connects TRBV19 to TRBJ2-1; D might be TRBD2 (6 bases). The germline CDR1 and CDR2 sequences are LNHDA and SQIVND (reference sequence). This CDR3 region has 15 residues. Trimming removed 7 bases from V and 8 bases from J, with 21 bases in between. CDR3 in amino acids: CASTAPGSHTDEQFF. In nucleotides, the CDR3 is TGTGCCAGTACGGCCCCCGGGAGCCATACGGATGAGCAGTTCTTC. Supplemented by reference TRBV19 and TRBJ2-1, the full variable domain reads DGGITQSPKYLFRKEGQNVTLSCEQNLNHDAMYWYRQDPGQGLRLIYYSQIVNDFQKGDIAEGYSVSREKKESFPLTVTSAQKNPTAFYLCASTAPGSHTDEQFFGPGTRLTVL.

This rearrangement joins TRBV5-1 to TRBJ1-1; tentative D call: TRBD1 (6 bases). The CDR3 runs 11 residues. The V gene lost 5 bases and the J gene lost 7 bases, with 9 bases spanning the gap. Looked up from germline, CDR1 is SGHRS and CDR2 is YFSETQ. The CDR3 loop is CASSQTGEAFF. In DNA, the CDR3 is TGCGCCAGCAGTCAGACAGGTGAAGCTTTCTTT.